This T cell receptor (beta chain) was sequenced during a study of blood T cell repertoires in COVID-19. For the study at large: The United States, Italy and Spain provided the acute and convalescent COVID-19 samples. T cells, B-cell-depleted T cells, or PBMCs supplied cDNA or gDNA.

The V end lost 4 bases, the J end lost 0 bases, and 13 bases lay between the germline ends. This CDR3 is built from 15 residues. Looked up from germline, CDR1 is SGHNT and CDR2 is YENEEA. Original data processing: Amplification of reference gene primers provided the estimated nucleated cell counts. Measured with immunoSEQ multiplex PCR; TCRdb has only the in-frame clones, and not every one. The V and J calls and clone size come from that table; D and trimming were worked out from the DNA. The profile shows approximately 240,000 clones, around nine tenths of them singletons. This sequence joins TRBV11-3 and TRBJ2-7; D unclear. The sequenced material came from peripheral blood. The TCR comes from a middle-aged woman who had recovered from COVID-19. The CDR3 nucleotides are TGTGCCAGCAGCTATGATACCGTGAGCTCCTACGAGCAGTACTTC. Protein product: CASSYDTVSSYEQYF.